This entry concerns a single T cell receptor beta chain. Sequencing used cDNA as its template, made by extracting RNA and reverse transcribing it. Clones were sequenced by immunoSEQ multiplex PCR, and TCRdb holds only the in-frame ones, with some missing. The repertoire holds about 97,000 clones, with approximately 42% as singletons. The sample is drawn from a study of CD8+ T cells in alopecia areata. Losses at the gene ends were 4 bases for V and 0 bases for J; bases not matched to a gene: 5. Germline V CDR1 and CDR2: SGHRS, YFSETQ. This CDR3 has 15 residues. This clonotype originated in a human donor with alopecia areata. The J gene is TRBJ2-3, the V gene TRBV5-1; 7 bases are a match to TRBD2. The sample was CD4+ T cells sorted from blood. The CDR3 DNA reads TGCGCCAGCAGCCGGGAGGAGGGCAGCACAGATACGCAGTATTTT. Its translation is CASSREEGSTDTQYF. Full variable domain (missing parts from reference TRBV5-1 and TRBJ2-3): KAGVTQTPRYLIKTRGQQVTLSCSPISGHRSVSWYQQTPGQGLQFLFEYFSETQRNKGNFPGRFSGRQFSNSRSEMNVSTLELGDSALYLCASSREEGSTDTQYFGPGTRLTVL.